This T cell receptor (beta chain) was observed in a study of glioma-infiltrating T cells after dendritic cell vaccination (dated by TCRdb to the mid-2010s). A note on the overall study: A cohort of some 15 glioblastoma patients from Phase I and II dendritic cell vaccination trials was included, of whom 9 were newly diagnosed and 6 had recurrent disease. To make the vaccine, monocyte-derived dendritic cells were cultured for under eight days with IL-4 and GM-CSF and then pulsed overnight with autologous tumor lysate. In glioblastoma patients vaccinated with dendritic cells, deep sequencing of TCR beta CDR3 regions served to measure tumor-infiltrating lymphocyte content and to compare repertoires between tumor and blood. Survival after dendritic cell vaccination was correlated with TCR sequencing metrics, such as TIL content and the overlap between tumor and blood repertoires. Each patient got three intradermal injections of the dendritic cell vaccine, spaced at biweekly intervals, in the arm below the axilla. Between the early 2000s and the early 2010s, patients were given autologous tumor lysate-pulsed dendritic cell vaccination. Points the paper makes about the study in general: Longer time to progression and overall survival after dendritic cell vaccination were predicted by higher estimated pretreatment TIL content. No direct relationship between TCR clonality and survival was found, suggesting that a diverse polyclonal response may matter. The cohort was small and heterogeneous, with few patients having full blood and tumor sets and even fewer initial-recurrent tumor pairs. The three-group TCR overlap response model was described as speculative and requiring prospective validation.

The immunoSEQ assay amplified TCRB CDR3 regions from roughly 2.1 micrograms of genomic DNA, or from all available DNA when less than that amount was available. The multiplex PCR employed 60 forward primers targeting TCR V beta segments and 13 reverse primers targeting J beta segments. To estimate reads per starting template, synthetic control templates were spiked into each sample at limiting dilution. Sequencing produced 87 bp reads on the Illumina HiSeq System. The study's processing was this. PCR and sequencing errors were removed by a nearest neighbor algorithm that merged closely related sequences. TCR overlap was measured as the percentage of unique tumor TCR beta sequences also present in the same patient's peripheral blood. Drawn from immuneACCESS, this table holds only the in-frame rearrangements with V and J called that TCRdb kept. Clones are partly lost; checked studies trace under half to an unresolved V gene and leave the rest unexplained. V, J and clone size derive from that table, while D and trimming were established from the DNA sequence. The sample table records 99,000 or so clones; around 91% of these occur just once. 2.7% of the sample belongs to the ten largest clones.

Worth noting for this clone: Its target antigen remains unknown. Base qualities are not recorded, but no much larger clone differs from it by a single base.

According to the study, the label for this sample's time point signals: after dendritic cell vaccination, including at tumor progression/relapse. Patients were selected on the basis of adequate residual fresh-frozen tumor tissue and more than two years of available survival data. Although molecular status otherwise differed among the glioblastoma patients, no patient had an isocitrate dehydrogenase mutation. PBMC were collected before vaccination, two weeks after the third vaccination, and at tumor progression when it occurred. Genomic DNA was extracted with the Qiagen DNeasy Blood extraction Kit. From the cysteine through the phenylalanine, the CDR3 covers 15 amino acids. Just CDR3 DNA is preserved here, 45 bases in frame from base 1. The junction carries 13 bases between V and J, which are trimmed by 4 bases and 3 bases respectively. Taken from the germline V gene, the CDR1 and CDR2 loops are SGHDT and YYEEEE.

The clonotype was recovered from a human donor with glioblastoma. The rearrangement combines TRBV5-6 with TRBJ1-4, and TRBD1 may be the D gene, going by 5 matching bases. Sequencing used blood, obtained after dendritic cell vaccination. The CDR3 amino acid sequence is: CASSKRGGANEKLFF. The sequence in DNA is TGTGCCAGCAGCAAACGCGGGGGGGCTAATGAAAAACTGTTTTTT.